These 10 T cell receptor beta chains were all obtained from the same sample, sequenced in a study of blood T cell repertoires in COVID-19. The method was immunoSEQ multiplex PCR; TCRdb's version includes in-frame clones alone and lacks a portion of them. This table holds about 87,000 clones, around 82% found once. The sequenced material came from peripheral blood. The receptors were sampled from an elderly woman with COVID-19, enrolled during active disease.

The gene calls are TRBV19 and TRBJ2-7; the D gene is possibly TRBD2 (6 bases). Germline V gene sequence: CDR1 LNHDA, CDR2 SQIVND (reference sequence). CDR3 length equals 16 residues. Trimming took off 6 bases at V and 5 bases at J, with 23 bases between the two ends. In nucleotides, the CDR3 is TGTGCCAGTAGCACCAGGCGGGACGGGAATGCCCACGAGCAGTACTTC. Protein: CASSTRRDGNAHEQYF.

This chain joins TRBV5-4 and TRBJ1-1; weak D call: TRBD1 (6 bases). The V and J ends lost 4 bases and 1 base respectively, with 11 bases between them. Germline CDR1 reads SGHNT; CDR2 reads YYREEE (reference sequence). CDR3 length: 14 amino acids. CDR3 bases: TGTGCCAGCAGCCCCCGGACAGAGAACACTGAAGCTTTCTTT. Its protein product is CASSPRTENTEAFF. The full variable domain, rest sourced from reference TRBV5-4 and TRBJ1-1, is ETGVTQSPTHLIKTRGQQVTLRCSSQSGHNTVSWYQQALGQGPQFIFQYYREEENGRGNFPPRFSGLQFPNYSSELNVNALELDDSALYLCASSPRTENTEAFFGQGTRLTVV.

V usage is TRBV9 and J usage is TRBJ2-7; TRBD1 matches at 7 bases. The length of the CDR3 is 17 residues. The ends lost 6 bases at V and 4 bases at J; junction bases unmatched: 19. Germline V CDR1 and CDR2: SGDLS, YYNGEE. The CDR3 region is CASNHSRPGTDIYEQYF. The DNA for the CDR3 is TGTGCCAGCAACCACTCCCGACCCGGGACAGATATATACGAGCAGTACTTC. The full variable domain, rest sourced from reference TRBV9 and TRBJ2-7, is DSGVTQTPKHLITATGQRVTLRCSPRSGDLSVYWYQQSLDQGLQFLIQYYNGEERAKGNILERFSAQQFPDLHSELNLSSLELGDSALYFCASNHSRPGTDIYEQYFGPGTRLTVT.

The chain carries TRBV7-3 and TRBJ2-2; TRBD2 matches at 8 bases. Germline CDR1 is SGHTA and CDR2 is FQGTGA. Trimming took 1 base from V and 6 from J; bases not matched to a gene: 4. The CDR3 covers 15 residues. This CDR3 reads CASSLMGLGAGELFF. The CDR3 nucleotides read TGTGCCAGCAGCTTAATGGGACTAGGTGCCGGGGAGCTGTTTTTT.

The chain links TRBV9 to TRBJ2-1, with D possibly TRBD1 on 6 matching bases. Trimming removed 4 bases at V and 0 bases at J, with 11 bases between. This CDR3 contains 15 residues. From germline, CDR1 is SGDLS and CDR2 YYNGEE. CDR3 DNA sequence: TGTGCCAGCAGCCGGGACACCGGCTCCTACAATGAGCAGTTCTTC. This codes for CASSRDTGSYNEQFF.

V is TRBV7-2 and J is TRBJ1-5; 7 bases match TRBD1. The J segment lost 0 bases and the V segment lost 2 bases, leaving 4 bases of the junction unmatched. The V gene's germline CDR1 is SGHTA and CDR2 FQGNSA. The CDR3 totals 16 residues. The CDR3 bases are TGTGCCAGCAGCTTACCTACAGGGGATAGCAATCAGCCCCAGCATTTT. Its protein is CASSLPTGDSNQPQHF. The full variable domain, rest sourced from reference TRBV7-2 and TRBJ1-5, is GAGVSQSPSNKVTEKGKDVELRCDPISGHTALYWYRQSLGQGLEFLIYFQGNSAPDKSGLPSDRFSAERTGGSVSTLTIQRTQQEDSAVYLCASSLPTGDSNQPQHFGDGTRLSIL.

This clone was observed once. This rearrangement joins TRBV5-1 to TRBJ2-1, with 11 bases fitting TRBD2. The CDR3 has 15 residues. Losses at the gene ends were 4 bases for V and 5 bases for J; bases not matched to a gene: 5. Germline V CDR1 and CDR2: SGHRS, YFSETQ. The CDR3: CASSRLAGYDNEQFF. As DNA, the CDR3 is TGCGCCAGCAGCAGACTAGCGGGGTACGACAATGAGCAGTTCTTC.

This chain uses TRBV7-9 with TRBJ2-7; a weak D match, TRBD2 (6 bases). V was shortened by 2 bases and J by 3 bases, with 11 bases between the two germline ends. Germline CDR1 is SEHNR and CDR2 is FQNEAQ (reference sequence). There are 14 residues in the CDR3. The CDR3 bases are TGTGCCAGCAGCTTACCCGGGGGAAACTACGAGCAGTACTTC. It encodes CASSLPGGNYEQYF.

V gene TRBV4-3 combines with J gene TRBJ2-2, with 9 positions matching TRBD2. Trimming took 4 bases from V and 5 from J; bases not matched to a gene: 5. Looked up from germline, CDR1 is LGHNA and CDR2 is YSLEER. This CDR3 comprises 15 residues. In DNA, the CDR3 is TGCGCCAGCAGCCCCCGAGCGGGAGGTACCGGGGAGCTGTTTTTT. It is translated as CASSPRAGGTGELFF.

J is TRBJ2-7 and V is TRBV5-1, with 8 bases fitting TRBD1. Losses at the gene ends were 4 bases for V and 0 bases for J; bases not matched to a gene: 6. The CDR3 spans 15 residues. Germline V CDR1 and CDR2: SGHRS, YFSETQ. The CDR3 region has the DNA TGCGCCAGCAGCGCCTTACAGGGGGGCTCCTACGAGCAGTACTTC. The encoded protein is CASSALQGGSYEQYF.